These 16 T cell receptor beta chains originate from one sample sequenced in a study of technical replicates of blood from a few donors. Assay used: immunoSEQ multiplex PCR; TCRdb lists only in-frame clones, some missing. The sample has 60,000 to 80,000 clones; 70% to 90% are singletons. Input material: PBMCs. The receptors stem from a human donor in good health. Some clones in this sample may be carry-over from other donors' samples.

The CDR3 DNA is TGTGCCAGCAGTTTGCCGGGTGTAACTGAAGCTTTCTTT. It yields the protein CASSLPGVTEAFF. The V call is TRBV28, the J call TRBJ1-1; D remains ambiguous. Trimming removed 3 bases from V and 5 bases from J, with 10 bases in between. The CDR3 runs to 13 residues. Germline CDR1 and CDR2: MDHEN and SYDVKM. The variable domain in full, completed from reference TRBV28 and TRBJ1-1, reads DVKVTQSSRYLVKRTGEKVFLECVQDMDHENMFWYRQDPGLGLRLIYFSYDVKMKEKGDIPEGYSVSREKKERFSLILESASTNQTSMYLCASSLPGVTEAFFGQGTRLTVV.

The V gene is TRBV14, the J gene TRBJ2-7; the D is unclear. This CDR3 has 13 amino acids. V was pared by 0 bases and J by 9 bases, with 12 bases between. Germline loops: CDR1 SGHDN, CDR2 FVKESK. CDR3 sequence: CASSQEEGSGQYF. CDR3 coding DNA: TGTGCCAGCAGCCAAGAAGAAGGTTCGGGGCAGTACTTC.

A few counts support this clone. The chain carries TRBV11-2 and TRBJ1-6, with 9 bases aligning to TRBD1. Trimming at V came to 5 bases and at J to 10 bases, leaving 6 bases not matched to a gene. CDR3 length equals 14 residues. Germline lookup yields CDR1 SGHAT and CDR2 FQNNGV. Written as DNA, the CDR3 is TGTGCCAGCAGCCTGGGACAGGGAGAGTCACCCCTCCACTTT. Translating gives CASSLGQGESPLHF. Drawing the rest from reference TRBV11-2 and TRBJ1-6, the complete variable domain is EAGVAQSPRYKIIEKRQSVAFWCNPISGHATLYWYQQILGQGPKLLIQFQNNGVVDDSQLPKDRFSAERLKGVDSTLKIQPAKLEDSAVYLCASSLGQGESPLHFGNGTRLTVT.

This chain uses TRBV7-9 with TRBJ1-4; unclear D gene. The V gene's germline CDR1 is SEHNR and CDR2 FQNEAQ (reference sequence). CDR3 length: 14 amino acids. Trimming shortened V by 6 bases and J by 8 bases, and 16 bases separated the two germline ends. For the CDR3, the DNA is TGTGCCAGCAGTAATGGGAGGGAAAACGAAAAACTGTTTTTT. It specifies CASSNGRENEKLFF. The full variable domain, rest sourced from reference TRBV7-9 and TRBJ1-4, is DTGVSQNPRHKITKRGQNVTFRCDPISEHNRLYWYRQTLGQGPEFLTYFQNEAQLEKSRLLSDRFSAERPKGSFSTLEIQRTEQGDSAMYLCASSNGRENEKLFFGSGTQLSVL.

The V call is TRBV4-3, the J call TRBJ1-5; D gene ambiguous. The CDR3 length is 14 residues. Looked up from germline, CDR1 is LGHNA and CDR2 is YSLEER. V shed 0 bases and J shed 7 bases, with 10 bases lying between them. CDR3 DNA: TGCGCCAGCAGCCAAGAGACGACTCTACAGCCCCAGCATTTT. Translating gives CASSQETTLQPQHF.

This CDR3 is CASTRLAGSTDTQYF. The CDR3 DNA is TGTGCCAGCACTAGACTAGCGGGGAGCACAGATACGCAGTATTTT. This chain joins TRBV6-1 and TRBJ2-3; the match to TRBD2 covers 11 bases. The CDR3 has 15 residues. In germline, CDR1 is MNHNS, CDR2 SASEGT. V lost 7 bases and J lost 0; bases outside the gene matches: 3.

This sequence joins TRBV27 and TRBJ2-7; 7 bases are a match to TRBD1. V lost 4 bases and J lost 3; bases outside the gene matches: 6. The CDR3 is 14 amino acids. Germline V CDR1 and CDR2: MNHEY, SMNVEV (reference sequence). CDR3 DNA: TGTGCCAGCAGTTCAGGGGACAGAAACTACGAGCAGTACTTC. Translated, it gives CASSSGDRNYEQYF.

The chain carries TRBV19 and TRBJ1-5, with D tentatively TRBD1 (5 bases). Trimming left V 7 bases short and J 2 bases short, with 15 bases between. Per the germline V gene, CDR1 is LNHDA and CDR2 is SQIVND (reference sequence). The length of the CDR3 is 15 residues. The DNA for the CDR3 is TGTGCCAGTATTCAGTACGCCAGGGGCAATCAGCCCCAGCATTTT. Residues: CASIQYARGNQPQHF.

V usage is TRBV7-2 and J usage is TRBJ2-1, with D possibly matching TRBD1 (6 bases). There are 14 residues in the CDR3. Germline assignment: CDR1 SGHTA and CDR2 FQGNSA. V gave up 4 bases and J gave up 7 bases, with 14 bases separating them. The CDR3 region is CASSSRRGGNEQFF. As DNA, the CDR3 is TGTGCCAGCAGCTCGAGGCGAGGGGGAAATGAGCAGTTCTTC.

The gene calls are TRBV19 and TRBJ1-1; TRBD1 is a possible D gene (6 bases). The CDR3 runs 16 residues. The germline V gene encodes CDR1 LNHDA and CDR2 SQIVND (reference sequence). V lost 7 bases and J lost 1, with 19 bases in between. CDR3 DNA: TGTGCCAGTACGAAGGACAGTAGTATACCGAACACTGAAGCTTTCTTT. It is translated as CASTKDSSIPNTEAFF.

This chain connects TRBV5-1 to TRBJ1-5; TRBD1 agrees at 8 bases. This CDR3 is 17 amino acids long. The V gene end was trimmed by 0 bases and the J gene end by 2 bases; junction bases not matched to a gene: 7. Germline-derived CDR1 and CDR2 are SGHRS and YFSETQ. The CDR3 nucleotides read TGCGCCAGCAGCTTGGTCCCGACAGGGGTACGCAATCAGCCCCAGCATTTT. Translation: CASSLVPTGVRNQPQHF.

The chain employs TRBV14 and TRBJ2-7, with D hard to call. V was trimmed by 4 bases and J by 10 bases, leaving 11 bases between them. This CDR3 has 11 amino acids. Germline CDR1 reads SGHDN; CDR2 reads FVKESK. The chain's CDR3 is CASSRDFYQYF. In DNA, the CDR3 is TGTGCCAGCAGCCGTGACTTCTATCAGTACTTC.

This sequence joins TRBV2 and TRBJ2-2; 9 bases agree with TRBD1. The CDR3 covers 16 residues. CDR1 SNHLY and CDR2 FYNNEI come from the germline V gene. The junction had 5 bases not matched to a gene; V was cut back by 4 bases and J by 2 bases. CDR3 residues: CASSAGQGKNTGELFF. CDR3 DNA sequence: TGTGCCAGCAGTGCGGGACAGGGAAAAAACACCGGGGAGCTGTTTTTT. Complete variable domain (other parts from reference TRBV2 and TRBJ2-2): EPEVTQTPSHQVTQMGQEVILRCVPISNHLYFYWYRQILGQKVEFLVSFYNNEISEKSEIFDDQFSVERPDGSNFTLKIRSTKLEDSAMYFCASSAGQGKNTGELFFGEGSRLTVL.

CDR3 amino acids: CSVSAGQNYGYTF. The DNA of the CDR3 is TGCAGCGTTTCCGCGGGACAGAACTATGGCTACACCTTC. This rearrangement joins TRBV29-1 to TRBJ1-2, with 7 bases lining up with TRBD1. This CDR3 is 13 amino acids long. V lost 5 bases to trimming and J lost 2 bases; unmatched junction nucleotides: 5. CDR1 SQVTM and CDR2 ANQGSEA come from the germline V gene.

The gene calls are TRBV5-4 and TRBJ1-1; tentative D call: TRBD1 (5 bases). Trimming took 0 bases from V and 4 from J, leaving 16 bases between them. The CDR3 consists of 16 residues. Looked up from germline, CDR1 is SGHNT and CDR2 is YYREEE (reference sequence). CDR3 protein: CASSLGQGTSGTEAFF. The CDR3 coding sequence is TGTGCCAGCAGCTTGGGGCAGGGAACCTCGGGCACTGAAGCTTTCTTT.

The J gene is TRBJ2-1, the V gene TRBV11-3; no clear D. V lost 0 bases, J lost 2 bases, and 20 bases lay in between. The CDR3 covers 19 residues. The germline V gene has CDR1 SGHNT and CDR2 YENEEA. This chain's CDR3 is CASSLEGRLGRRPYNEQFF. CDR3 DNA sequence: TGTGCCAGCAGCTTAGAGGGTCGGTTGGGCAGGCGACCCTACAATGAGCAGTTCTTC. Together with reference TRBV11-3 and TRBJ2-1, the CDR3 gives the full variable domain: EAGVVQSPRYKIIEKKQPVAFWCNPISGHNTLYWYLQNLGQGPELLIRYENEEAVDDSQLPKDRFSAERLKGVDSTLKIQPAELGDSAVYLCASSLEGRLGRRPYNEQFFGPGTRLTVL.